This TCR beta chain was recovered during a study of cytomegalovirus exposure and HLA in healthy donors. Whole-study findings and limits: Solely CMV serostatus was available to characterize immune exposure. A few CMV-associated chains proved CMV antigen-specific in vitro.

The trim removed 2 bases at V and 0 bases at J, leaving 7 bases unmatched. In germline, CDR1 is GTSNPN, CDR2 SVGIG (reference sequence). This CDR3 comprises 15 residues. As for this clone: Its matching antigen is unknown.

The primer mix had 60 Vbeta and 13 Jbeta primers. Here immunoSEQ multiplex PCR was the method, and the copy in TCRdb shows in-frame clones only, minus some. The top ten clones hold approximately 5.5% of a sample with around 45,000 clones, around 56% of them seen once. The receptor's source is a man between 60 and 75 years old in good health and CMV-seronegative. Input material: PBMCs. This chain links TRBV30 with TRBJ2-7; 7 nucleotides line up with TRBD2. The CDR3 DNA reads as TGTGCCTGGAGTCGGGCTAGCGGAGTCTCCTACGAGCAGTACTTC. Protein: CAWSRASGVSYEQYF.